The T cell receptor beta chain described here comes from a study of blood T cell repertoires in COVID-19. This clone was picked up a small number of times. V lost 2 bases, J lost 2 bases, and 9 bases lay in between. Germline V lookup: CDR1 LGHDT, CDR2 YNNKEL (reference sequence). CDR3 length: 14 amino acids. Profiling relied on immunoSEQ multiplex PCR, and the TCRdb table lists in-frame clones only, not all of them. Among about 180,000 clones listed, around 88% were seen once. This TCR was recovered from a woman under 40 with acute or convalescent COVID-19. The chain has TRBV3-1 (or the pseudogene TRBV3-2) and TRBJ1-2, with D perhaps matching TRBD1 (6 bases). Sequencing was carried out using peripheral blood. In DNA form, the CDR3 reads TGTGCCAGCAGCCAATTCACAGGGAACTATGGCTACACCTTC. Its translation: CASSQFTGNYGYTF.